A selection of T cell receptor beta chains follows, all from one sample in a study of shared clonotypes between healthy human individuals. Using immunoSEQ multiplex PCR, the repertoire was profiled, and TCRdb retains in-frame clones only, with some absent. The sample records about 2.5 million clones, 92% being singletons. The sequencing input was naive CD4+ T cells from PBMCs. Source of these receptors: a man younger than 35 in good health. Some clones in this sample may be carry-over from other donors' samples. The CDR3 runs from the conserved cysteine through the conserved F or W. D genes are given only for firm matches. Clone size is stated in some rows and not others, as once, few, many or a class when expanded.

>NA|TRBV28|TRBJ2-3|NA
CASTTSGGGTDTQYF
TGTGCCAGCACCACATCTGGCGGAGGCACAGATACGCAGTATTTT
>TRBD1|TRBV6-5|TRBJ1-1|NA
CASSRSSAGGIRAFF
TGTGCCAGCAGCCGCTCCTCGGCAGGGGGCATTAGAGCTTTCTTT
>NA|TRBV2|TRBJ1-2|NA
CASSEVGRDNGYTF
TGTGCCAGCAGTGAAGTCGGCAGGGATAATGGCTACACCTTC
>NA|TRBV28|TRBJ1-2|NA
CASSLYGAYGYTF
TGTGCCAGCAGTTTATACGGGGCCTATGGCTACACCTTC
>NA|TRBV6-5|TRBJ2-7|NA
CASRLDGKIHEQYF
TGTGCCAGCAGATTGGACGGTAAGATCCACGAGCAGTACTTC
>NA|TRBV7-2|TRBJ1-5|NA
CASSSYNQPQHF
TGTGCCAGCAGCTCATACAATCAGCCCCAGCATTTT
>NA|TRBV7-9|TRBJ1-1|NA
CASSPSYIGGREEATEAFF
TGTGCCAGCAGCCCCAGCTATATCGGTGGACGGGAAGAGGCCACTGAAGCTTTCTTT
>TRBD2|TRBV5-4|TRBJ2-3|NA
CASSLGTSGSTDTQYF
TGTGCCAGCAGCTTGGGGACTAGCGGTTCCACAGATACGCAGTATTTT
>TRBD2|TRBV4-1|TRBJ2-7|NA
CASSQDRGGTSSYEQYF
TGCGCCAGCAGCCAAGACCGCGGGGGGACGAGCTCCTACGAGCAGTACTTC
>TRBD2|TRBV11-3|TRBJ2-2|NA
CASSVTSESGELFF
TGTGCCAGCAGCGTGACTAGCGAATCCGGGGAGCTGTTTTTT
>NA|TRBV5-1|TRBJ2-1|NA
CASSRRTAAPHNEQFF
TGCGCCAGCAGCCGACGGACGGCGGCCCCCCACAATGAGCAGTTCTTC
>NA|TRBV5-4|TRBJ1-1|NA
CASNRNPAGRGATEAFF
TGTGCCAGCAACAGGAACCCGGCAGGGCGCGGGGCCACTGAAGCTTTCTTT
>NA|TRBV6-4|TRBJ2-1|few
CVASSGRRDEQFF
TGTGTCGCATCCAGCGGTCGGAGGGATGAGCAGTTCTTC
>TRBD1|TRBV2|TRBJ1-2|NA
CASSAESGTGWNTF
TGTGCCAGCAGCGCCGAATCAGGGACAGGTTGGAACACCTTC
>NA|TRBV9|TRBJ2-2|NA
CASSVGGLSGELFF
TGTGCCAGCAGCGTAGGAGGGCTGAGCGGGGAGCTGTTTTTT
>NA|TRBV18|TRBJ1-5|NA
CASSAGPNMNYSNQPQHF
TGTGCCAGCTCAGCAGGGCCCAACATGAATTATAGCAATCAGCCCCAGCATTTT
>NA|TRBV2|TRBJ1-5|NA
CASRWGVSQPQHF
TGTGCCAGCAGGTGGGGGGTAAGTCAGCCCCAGCATTTT
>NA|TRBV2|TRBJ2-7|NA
CATSTGYEQYF
TGTGCCACCTCGACAGGATACGAGCAGTACTTC
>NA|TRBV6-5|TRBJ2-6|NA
CASSYRGSGANVLTF
TGTGCCAGCAGTTACCGGGGTTCTGGGGCCAACGTCCTGACTTTC
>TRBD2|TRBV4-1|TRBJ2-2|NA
CASSQIRAGVSGELFF
TGCGCCAGCAGCCAAATCCGGGCGGGAGTATCCGGGGAGCTGTTTTTT
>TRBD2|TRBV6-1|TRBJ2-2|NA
CAMGRGLGTGELFF
TGTGCCATGGGCAGGGGACTAGGCACCGGGGAGCTGTTTTTT
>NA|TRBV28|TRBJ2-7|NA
CASSSGALDEQYF
TGTGCCAGCAGTTCGGGGGCCCTAGACGAGCAGTACTTC
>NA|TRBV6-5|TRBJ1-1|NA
CASSRGAEAFF
TGTGCCAGCAGTCGGGGAGCTGAAGCTTTCTTT
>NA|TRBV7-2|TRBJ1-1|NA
CASSTHPNTEAFF
TGTGCCAGCAGCACACACCCGAACACTGAAGCTTTCTTT
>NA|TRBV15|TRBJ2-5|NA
CATSRDFLEKETQYF
TGTGCCACCAGCAGAGATTTCTTAGAAAAAGAGACCCAGTACTTC
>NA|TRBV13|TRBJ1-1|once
CASSPRTGFTAFF
TGTGCCAGCAGCCCGCGAACAGGGTTTACGGCTTTCTTT
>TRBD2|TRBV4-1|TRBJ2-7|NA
CASSQGPSGVTYEQYF
TGCGCCAGCAGCCAAGGCCCTAGCGGAGTGACCTACGAGCAGTACTTC
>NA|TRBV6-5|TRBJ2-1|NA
CASSKPSEGNEQFF
TGTGCCAGCAGTAAGCCTTCGGAGGGGAATGAGCAGTTCTTC
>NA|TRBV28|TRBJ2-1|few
CASSLGGSSYNEQFF
TGTGCCAGCAGCCTAGGGGGAAGCTCCTACAATGAGCAGTTCTTC
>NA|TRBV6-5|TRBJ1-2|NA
CASSYSQFTNYGYTF
TGTGCCAGCAGTTACTCCCAATTCACTAACTATGGCTACACCTTC
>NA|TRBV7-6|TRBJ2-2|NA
CASSLTSQGGAGELFF
TGTGCCAGCAGCTTAACATCGCAGGGGGGGGCCGGGGAGCTGTTTTTT
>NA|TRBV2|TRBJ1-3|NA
CASSREQGSSGNTIYF
TGTGCCAGCTCGAGGGAACAGGGAAGCTCTGGAAACACCATATATTTT
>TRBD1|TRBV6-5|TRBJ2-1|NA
CASSGQGWNEQFF
TGTGCCAGCAGTGGACAGGGGTGGAATGAGCAGTTCTTC